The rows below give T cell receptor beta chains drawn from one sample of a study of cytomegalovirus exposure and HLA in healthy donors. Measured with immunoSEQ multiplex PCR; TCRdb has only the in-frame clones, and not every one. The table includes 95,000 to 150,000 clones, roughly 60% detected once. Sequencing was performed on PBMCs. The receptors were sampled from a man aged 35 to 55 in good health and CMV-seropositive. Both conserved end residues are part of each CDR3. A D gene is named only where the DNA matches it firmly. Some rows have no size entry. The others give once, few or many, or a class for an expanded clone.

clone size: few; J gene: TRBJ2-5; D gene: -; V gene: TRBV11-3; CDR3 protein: CASSGGGRQETQYF; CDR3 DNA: TGTGCCAGCAGCGGTGGCGGCCGCCAAGAGACCCAGTACTTC
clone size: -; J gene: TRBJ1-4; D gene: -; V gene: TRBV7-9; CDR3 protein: CASSLGRGGEKLFF; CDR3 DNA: TGTGCCAGCAGCTTAGGGCGGGGCGGTGAAAAACTGTTTTTT
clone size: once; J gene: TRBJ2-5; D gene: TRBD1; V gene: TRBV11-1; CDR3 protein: CASSSTGTGRQETQYF; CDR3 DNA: TGTGCCAGCAGCTCAACTGGGACAGGGAGACAAGAGACCCAGTACTTC
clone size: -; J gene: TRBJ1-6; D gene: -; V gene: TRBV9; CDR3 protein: CASSPYHQGADSPLHF; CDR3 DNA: TGTGCCAGCAGCCCCTACCACCAGGGTGCGGATTCACCCCTCCACTTT
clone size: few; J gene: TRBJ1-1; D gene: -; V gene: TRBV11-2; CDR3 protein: CASSSGQSYTEAFF; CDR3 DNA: TGTGCCAGCAGCTCAGGACAGAGCTACACTGAAGCTTTCTTT
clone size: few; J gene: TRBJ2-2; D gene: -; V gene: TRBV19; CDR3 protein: CASSTSYTGELFF; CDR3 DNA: TGTGCCAGTAGTACTAGTTATACCGGGGAGCTGTTTTTT
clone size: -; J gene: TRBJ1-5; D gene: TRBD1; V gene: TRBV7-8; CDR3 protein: CASSLGTGASNQPQHF; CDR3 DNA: TGTGCCAGCAGCTTGGGGACAGGGGCCTCCAATCAGCCCCAGCATTTT
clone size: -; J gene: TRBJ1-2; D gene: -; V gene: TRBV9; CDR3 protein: CASSVDRNYGYTF; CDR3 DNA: TGTGCCAGCAGCGTTGATAGGAACTACGGCTACACCTTC
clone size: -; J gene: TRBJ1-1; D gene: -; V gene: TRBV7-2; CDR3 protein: CASSLDFRGAAEAFF; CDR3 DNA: TGTGCCAGCAGCTTGGACTTTCGCGGGGCAGCTGAAGCTTTCTTT
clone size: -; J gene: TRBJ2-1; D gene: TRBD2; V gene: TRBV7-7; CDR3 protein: CASSLGHGGTSPNEQFF; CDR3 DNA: TGTGCCAGCAGCTTAGGCCACGGAGGGACTAGCCCCAATGAGCAGTTCTTC
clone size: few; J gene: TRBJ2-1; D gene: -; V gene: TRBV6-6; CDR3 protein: CASSYSSGYEFF; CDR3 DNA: TGTGCCAGCAGTTACTCGTCAGGGTATGAGTTCTTC
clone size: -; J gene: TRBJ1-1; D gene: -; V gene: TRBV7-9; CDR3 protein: CASSLGAGIGTYTEAFF; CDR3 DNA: TGTGCCAGCAGCTTAGGGGCAGGGATCGGTACGTACACTGAAGCTTTCTTT
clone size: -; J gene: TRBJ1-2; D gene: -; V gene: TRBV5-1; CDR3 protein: CASIGENYGYTF; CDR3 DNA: TGCGCCAGCATAGGAGAGAACTATGGCTACACCTTC
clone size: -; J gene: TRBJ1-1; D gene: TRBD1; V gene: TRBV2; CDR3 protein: CASSSDRGDTEAFF; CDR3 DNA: TGTGCCAGCAGTAGCGACAGGGGAGACACTGAAGCTTTCTTT
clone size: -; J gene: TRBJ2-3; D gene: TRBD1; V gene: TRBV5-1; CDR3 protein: CASSHGQGKDTQYF; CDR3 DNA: TGCGCCAGCAGCCACGGACAGGGGAAAGATACGCAGTATTTT
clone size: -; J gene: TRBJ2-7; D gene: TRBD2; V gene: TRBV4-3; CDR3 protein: CASSLLAGGAEQYF; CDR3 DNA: TGCGCCAGCAGTCTACTAGCGGGAGGCGCCGAGCAGTACTTC
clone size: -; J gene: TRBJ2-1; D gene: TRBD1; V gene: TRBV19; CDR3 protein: CASTTGTDYNEQFF; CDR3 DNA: TGTGCCAGTACTACAGGGACAGACTACAATGAGCAGTTCTTC
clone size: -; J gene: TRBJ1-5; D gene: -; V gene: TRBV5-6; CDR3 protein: CASRMGGRQWQPQHF; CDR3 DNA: TGTGCCAGCAGGATGGGGGGTCGCCAGTGGCAGCCCCAGCATTTT
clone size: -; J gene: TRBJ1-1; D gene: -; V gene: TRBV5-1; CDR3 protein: CASSRVGGTEAFF; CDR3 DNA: TGCGCCAGCAGCAGGGTAGGGGGCACTGAAGCTTTCTTT
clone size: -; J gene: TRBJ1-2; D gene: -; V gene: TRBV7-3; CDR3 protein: CASSLGPSDGYTF; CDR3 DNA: TGTGCCAGCAGCTTAGGTCCTTCAGATGGCTACACCTTC
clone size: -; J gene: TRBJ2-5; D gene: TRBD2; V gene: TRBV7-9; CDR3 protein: CASSLANTGTRATQYF; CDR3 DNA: TGTGCCAGCAGCTTAGCTAACACCGGGACTAGGGCGACCCAGTACTTC
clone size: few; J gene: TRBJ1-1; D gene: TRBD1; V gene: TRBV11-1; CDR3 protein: CASSLQGADTEAFF; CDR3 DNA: TGTGCCAGCAGCTTACAGGGGGCTGACACTGAAGCTTTCTTT
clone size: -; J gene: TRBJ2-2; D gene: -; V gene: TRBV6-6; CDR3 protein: CASSYRAAGWTGELFF; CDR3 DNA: TGTGCCAGCAGTTATCGGGCGGCGGGATGGACCGGGGAGCTGTTTTTT
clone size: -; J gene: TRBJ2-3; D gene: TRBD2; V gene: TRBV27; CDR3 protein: CASSSQWRGGPDTQYF; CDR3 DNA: TGTGCCAGCAGTTCCCAGTGGCGGGGGGGCCCAGATACGCAGTATTTT
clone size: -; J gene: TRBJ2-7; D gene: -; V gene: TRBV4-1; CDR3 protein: CASSPSNHEQYF; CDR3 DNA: TGCGCCAGCAGCCCTAGTAATCACGAGCAGTACTTC
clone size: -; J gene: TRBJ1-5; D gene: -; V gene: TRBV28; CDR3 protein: CASSLEVNSNQPQHF; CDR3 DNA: TGTGCCAGCAGTCTCGAGGTGAATAGCAATCAGCCCCAGCATTTT
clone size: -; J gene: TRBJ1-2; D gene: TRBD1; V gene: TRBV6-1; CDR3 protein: CASYSQTGGRRGYTF; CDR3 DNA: TGTGCCAGCTACTCACAAACAGGGGGCAGGAGGGGCTACACCTTC
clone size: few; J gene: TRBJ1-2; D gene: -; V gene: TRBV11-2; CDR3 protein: CASSLVQGDSGYTF; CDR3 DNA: TGTGCCAGCAGCTTAGTACAGGGCGATTCTGGCTACACCTTC
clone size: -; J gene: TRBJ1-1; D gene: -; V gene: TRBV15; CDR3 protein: CATSRGRGVNTEAFF; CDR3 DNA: TGTGCCACCAGCAGAGGAAGAGGTGTGAACACTGAAGCTTTCTTT
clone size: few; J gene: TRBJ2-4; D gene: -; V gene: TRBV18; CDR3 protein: CASSLTEPVAKNIQYF; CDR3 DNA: TGTGCCAGCTCTCTGACAGAGCCCGTGGCCAAAAACATTCAGTACTTC